These 9 T cell receptor beta chains were all obtained from the same sample, sequenced in a study of T cell repertoires in cytomegalovirus infection. No antigens are known for them. TCRdb re-analysed the reads in MiXCR, keeping a single row per CDR3 protein. The sample holds some 590,000 distinct CDR3 sequences, roughly 43% seen once. The source material was cultured PBMCs, sampled from culture after CMV antigen stimulation. The receptors derive from a human donor in good health (CMV status not recorded). Some clones in this sample may be carry-over from other donors' samples.

J is TRBJ1-2 and V is TRBV11-2; 7 positions agree with TRBD1. J lost 6 bases, V lost 6 bases, and 16 bases had no gene match. CDR3 length equals 16 residues. Germline CDR1 and CDR2: SGHAT and FQNNGV. CDR3 in amino acids: CASRDWTGSEGNGYTF. CDR3 sequence (DNA): TGTGCCAGCAGAGACTGGACAGGCAGCGAGGGTAATGGCTACACCTTC. Full variable domain (missing parts from reference TRBV11-2 and TRBJ1-2): EAGVAQSPRYKIIEKRQSVAFWCNPISGHATLYWYQQILGQGPKLLIQFQNNGVVDDSQLPKDRFSAERLKGVDSTLKIQPAKLEDSAVYLCASRDWTGSEGNGYTFGSGTRLTVV.

The chain recombines TRBV7-8 with TRBJ2-1; D is undetermined. The CDR3 totals 16 residues. From germline, CDR1 is SGHVS and CDR2 FQNEAQ. The V gene lost 2 bases and the J gene lost 0 bases, with 11 bases spanning the gap. The CDR3 DNA reads as TGTGCCAGCAGCTTAAGGCGCCTGAGCTCCTACAATGAGCAGTTCTTC. Amino acids: CASSLRRLSSYNEQFF.

This chain uses TRBV12-5 with TRBJ1-1, with D uncertain. CDR3 size: 16 residues. Trimming removed 6 bases at V and 5 bases at J, with 22 bases between. Germline V gene sequence: CDR1 LGHNT, CDR2 FRNRAP. Written as DNA, the CDR3 is TGTGCTAGTGGCCCCCGTGGATGGGCGGGTCGGACTGAAGCTTTCTTT. It encodes CASGPRGWAGRTEAFF.

The genes are TRBV20-1 and TRBJ1-1; possibly TRBD1 for D (6 bases). Trimming pared 6 bases from V and 6 bases from J, leaving 14 bases between. From germline, CDR1 is DFQATT and CDR2 SNEGSKA (reference sequence). The CDR3 is 12 amino acids. DNA of the CDR3: TGCAGTGCGAGCACCGAGGGGGCTGAAGCTTTCTTT. Protein sequence: CSASTEGAEAFF.

This CDR3 is CASSLREGIQYF. DNA of the CDR3: TGTGCCAGCAGTCTCAGGGAGGGCATTCAGTACTTC. The chain is built from TRBV7-2 and TRBJ2-4; 7 bases are shared with TRBD2. This CDR3 spans 12 amino acids. Germline-derived CDR1 and CDR2 are SGHTA and FQGNSA. The J segment lost 9 bases and the V segment lost 6 bases, leaving 5 bases of the junction unmatched.

V and J are TRBV7-6 and TRBJ1-2; 8 nucleotides match TRBD1. CDR1 and CDR2 from the germline V gene are SGHVS and FNYEAQ. V lost 5 bases and J lost 3; bases outside the gene matches: 8. This CDR3 has 15 amino acids. CDR3 residues: CASSRDRYSYYGYTF. The CDR3 nucleotides read TGTGCCAGCAGCCGGGACAGGTATTCATACTATGGCTACACCTTC.

The CDR3 nucleotides are TGTGCCACCAGCAGAGCGGCAGACGGCTACACCTTC. It specifies CATSRAADGYTF. The chain combines TRBV15 with TRBJ1-2; D gene unclear. Trimming cost V 1 base and J 8 bases, with 8 bases left between them. The CDR3 is 12 amino acids. CDR1 is LNHNV and CDR2 is YYDKDF in the germline V gene (reference sequence).

The chain links TRBV12-5 to TRBJ2-1, with D unclear. In germline, CDR1 is LGHNT, CDR2 FRNRAP. Between the trimmed V and J ends, which lost 1 base and 4 bases, there was a span of 5 bases. This CDR3 region has 13 residues. Written as DNA, the CDR3 is TGTGCTAGTGGTTTGGCTAATTACAATGAGCAGTTCTTC. Translated, it gives CASGLANYNEQFF.

This clonotype was observed a handful of times. This chain joins TRBV28 and TRBJ1-5; no firm D call. CDR1 and CDR2 from the germline V gene are MDHEN and SYDVKM. The CDR3 length is 12 residues. Trimming stripped 6 bases from V and 3 bases from J, with 6 bases between. The CDR3 spells CASSQLNQPQHF. In nucleotides, the CDR3 is TGTGCCAGCAGCCAACTCAATCAGCCCCAGCATTTT.